A single sample gave rise to the 13 T cell receptor beta chains below, sequenced in a study of cytomegalovirus exposure and HLA in healthy donors. With 60 Vbeta and 13 Jbeta primers, the PCR was carried out. Only in-frame clones appear in the TCRdb table, and some are missing; sequencing was by immunoSEQ multiplex PCR. The repertoire holds fewer than 200,000 clones, with 70% to 80% as singletons. Material: PBMCs. The receptors come from a man aged 25 to 40 in good health and CMV-seronegative.

This chain uses TRBV7-8 with TRBJ2-3; possibly TRBD2 for D (5 bases). CDR1 and CDR2 (germline): SGHVS, FQNEAQ. The CDR3 has 17 residues. V was pared by 4 bases and J by 0 bases, with 17 bases between. The CDR3 bases are TGTGCCAGCAGCTCAAACGTAGCTAGCTCGAGCACAGATACGCAGTATTTT. Translating it yields CASSSNVASSSTDTQYF.

The chain joins TRBV7-2 to TRBJ2-3; D is possibly TRBD1 (5 bases). The CDR3 runs to 14 residues. V shed 2 bases and J shed 5 bases, with 11 bases lying between them. Germline V gives CDR1 SGHTA, CDR2 FQGNSA. The chain's CDR3 is CASSLNRFGDTQYF. Here the CDR3 DNA reads TGTGCCAGCAGCTTAAACAGGTTCGGAGATACGCAGTATTTT.

CDR3 residues: CASTNRLPGNTIYF. The CDR3 DNA reads as TGTGCCAGTACAAACAGGCTTCCGGGAAACACCATATATTTT. The gene calls are TRBV19 and TRBJ1-3, with D tentatively TRBD1 (5 bases). CDR1 is LNHDA, CDR2 SQIVND, per germline (reference sequence). Trimming removed 7 bases at V and 4 bases at J, with 14 bases between. The CDR3 length is 14 residues.

The V call is TRBV29-1, the J call TRBJ2-7, with 7 bases fitting TRBD1. The CDR3 has 15 amino acids. After removal of 6 bases from V and 5 bases from J, the junction contained 16 bases not matched to a gene. Germline CDR1 and CDR2: SQVTM and ANQGSEA. This chain's CDR3 is CSVDKKTGQRDEQYF. In nucleotides, the CDR3 is TGCAGCGTCGATAAAAAGACAGGGCAAAGGGACGAGCAGTACTTC.

The chain recombines TRBV4-1 with TRBJ1-6, with D maybe TRBD1 (6 bases). V was pared by 1 base and J by 9 bases, with 13 bases between. The CDR3 contains 15 residues. Germline CDR1 and CDR2: MGHRA and YSYEKL. CDR3 DNA: TGCGCCAGCAGCCAAGTAGAAGGGGGGGTTTCACCCCTCCACTTT. It translates to CASSQVEGGVSPLHF.

The rearrangement joins TRBV4-1 to TRBJ2-7; 8 nucleotides line up with TRBD2. V gave up 1 base and J gave up 6 bases; unmatched junction bases: 14. Germline V gene data show CDR1 as MGHRA and CDR2 as YSYEKL. The CDR3 runs 17 residues. The chain's CDR3 is CASSQGHRQAGVSEQYF. The CDR3 nucleotides read TGCGCCAGCAGCCAAGGTCATCGACAAGCGGGGGTTAGCGAGCAGTACTTC.

In this sample, this clone turned up a few times. J is TRBJ2-2 and V is TRBV5-1; D possibly corresponds to TRBD2 (5 bases). This CDR3 has 16 amino acids. V lost 0 bases to trimming and J lost 1 base, with 10 bases between them. The V gene's germline CDR1 is SGHRS and CDR2 YFSETQ. The CDR3 DNA sequence: TGCGCCAGCAGCTTGGGGGGAGCTTGGAACACCGGGGAGCTGTTTTTT. It is translated as CASSLGGAWNTGELFF.

This clone has more than one count but fewer than ten. Other DNA sequences within the sample encode an identical CDR3. The rearrangement links TRBV6-1 to TRBJ2-7; tentative D call: TRBD1 (5 bases). Germline V CDR1 and CDR2: MNHNS, SASEGT. This CDR3 is built from 13 residues. The V and J ends lost 3 bases and 9 bases respectively, with 15 bases between them. CDR3 residues: CASSEGQVIGQYF. CDR3 in DNA: TGTGCCAGCAGTGAGGGGCAGGTAATTGGGCAGTACTTC.

The gene calls are TRBV11-2 and TRBJ1-3; D possibly corresponds to TRBD1 (6 bases). Trimming left V 9 bases short and J 0 bases short, with 12 bases between. CDR1 is SGHAT, CDR2 FQNNGV, per germline. The CDR3 sequence is 14 residues long. The CDR3 reads CASAGTPSGNTIYF. CDR3 DNA: TGTGCCAGTGCCGGGACACCCTCTGGAAACACCATATATTTT.

The chain is built from TRBV30 and TRBJ2-2; 11 bases are a match to TRBD1. With 3 bases clipped from V and 7 bases from J, the junction kept 4 bases outside the gene matches. The CDR3 loop spans 14 amino acids. CDR1 is GTSNPN, CDR2 SVGIG, per germline (reference sequence). In DNA form, the CDR3 reads TGTGCCTGGAGCGGGACAGGGGGGGGCGGGGAGCTGTTTTTT. Translated: CAWSGTGGGGELFF.

This chain links TRBV6-5 with TRBJ2-7; 9 nucleotides match TRBD1. V dropped 5 bases and J dropped 1; count of bases not matched to a gene: 6. Per the germline V gene, CDR1 is MNHEY and CDR2 is SVGAGI. The CDR3 runs to 15 residues. This CDR3 is CASSPSGTGSYEQYF. DNA of the CDR3: TGTGCCAGCAGTCCCTCCGGGACAGGGTCCTACGAGCAGTACTTC.

The rearrangement uses TRBV6-5 and TRBJ1-1; D call uncertain. Trimming removed 0 bases from V and 0 bases from J, with 8 bases in between. The CDR3 is made up of 15 amino acids. Germline V gene lookup returns CDR1 MNHEY and CDR2 SVGAGI. CDR3 residues: CASSYSGRLNTEAFF. CDR3 bases: TGTGCCAGCAGTTACTCGGGCAGGTTGAACACTGAAGCTTTCTTT.

V is TRBV25-1 and J is TRBJ2-7, with D tentatively TRBD1 (5 bases). Germline CDR1 is MGHDK and CDR2 is SYGVNS. The CDR3 spans 16 residues. V shed 0 bases and J shed 5 bases, with 17 bases lying between them. The CDR3 DNA is TGTGCCAGCAGTGAATATAGTATTCAGGGAATGGACGAGCAGTACTTC. It encodes CASSEYSIQGMDEQYF.